These 24 T cell receptor beta chains were sequenced from one sample in a study of OX40 agonist ivuxolimab in advanced cancers. Sequenced by immunoSEQ multiplex PCR; TCRdb stores in-frame clones only, minus some. The sample comprises about 52,000 clones, over 85% of which are singletons, and about 24% rests with the top ten. The input for sequencing was CD4+ or CD8+ T cells sorted from blood, taken in a trial of the OX40 agonist ivuxolimab. These TCRs come from an adult with an advanced solid tumor such as melanoma, head and neck, liver or kidney cancer.

The chain joins TRBV5-1 to TRBJ2-7; possible D gene TRBD2, 5 bases. The CDR3 extends over 15 amino acids. V was clipped by 2 bases and J by 3 bases, with 15 bases between them. Germline assignment: CDR1 SGHRS and CDR2 YFSETQ. This chain's CDR3 is CASSFGENYNYEQYF. The CDR3 bases are TGCGCCAGCAGCTTTGGGGAGAACTACAACTACGAGCAGTACTTC.

The chain carries TRBV11-3 and TRBJ2-7; possibly TRBD1 for D (5 bases). V lost 8 bases to trimming and J lost 2 bases, with 16 bases between them. This CDR3 has 14 residues. CDR1 is SGHNT, CDR2 YENEEA, per germline. DNA of the CDR3: TGTGCCAGCTACCTTGGGGCTTTCACCTACGAGCAGTACTTC. Encoded protein: CASYLGAFTYEQYF.

The chain joins TRBV9 to TRBJ2-7, with unresolved D. V was cut by 0 bases and J by 1 base, with 8 bases left in between. The V gene's germline CDR1 is SGDLS and CDR2 YYNGEE. The CDR3 is 14 amino acids. CDR3 amino acids: CASSVGATSYEQYF. CDR3 DNA sequence: TGTGCCAGCAGCGTAGGGGCCACTTCCTACGAGCAGTACTTC.

CDR3 coding DNA: TGTGCCAGCAGCTTCCCAGTACAGGGGGCCTCTGGGGCCAACGTCCTGACTTTC. It codes for CASSFPVQGASGANVLTF. The chain employs TRBV7-6 and TRBJ2-6, with 9 bases fitting TRBD1. Trimming removed 3 bases from V and 0 bases from J; junction bases left unmatched: 6. From germline, CDR1 is SGHVS and CDR2 FNYEAQ. The CDR3 totals 18 residues.

This clone turned up a few times. As DNA, the CDR3 is TGTGCCAGCAGTCCGCCTGAGGACAAAGCTTTCTTT. Translated, it gives CASSPPEDKAFF. The gene calls are TRBV28 and TRBJ1-1, with D possibly being TRBD1 (5 bases). This CDR3 has 12 residues. V gave up 5 bases and J gave up 9 bases, with 13 bases separating them. Germline V lookup: CDR1 MDHEN, CDR2 SYDVKM.

This chain links TRBV7-2 with TRBJ2-3; TRBD1 or TRBD2 may be the D gene (6 bases each). Germline values: CDR1 SGHTA, CDR2 FQGNSA. Between the trimmed V and J ends, which lost 4 bases and 6 bases, there was a span of 20 bases. The CDR3 consists of 16 residues. The CDR3: CASSSPTGWGVDTQYF. CDR3 in DNA: TGTGCCAGCAGCTCTCCCACAGGGTGGGGGGTGGATACGCAGTATTTT.

J is TRBJ2-4 and V is TRBV4-3; D tentatively reads TRBD1 or TRBD2 (6 bases each). This CDR3 is built from 16 residues. CDR1 is LGHNA and CDR2 is YSLEER in the germline V gene. Trimming took off 1 base at V and 13 bases at J, with 23 bases between the two ends. The CDR3: CASSQVPGELATRQYF. As DNA, the CDR3 is TGCGCCAGCAGCCAAGTCCCAGGGGAACTAGCCACACGACAGTACTTC.

This chain joins TRBV28 and TRBJ2-7; D perhaps matches TRBD2 (5 bases). Germline CDR1 and CDR2: MDHEN and SYDVKM. CDR3 length: 13 residues. V dropped 6 bases and J dropped 5 bases, with 14 bases sitting between them. The DNA of the CDR3 is TGTGCCAGCAGCCCTGGGAGCAACCACGAGCAGTACTTC. Residues: CASSPGSNHEQYF.

This clone was seen a handful of times. The chain is built from TRBV13 and TRBJ2-1; D ambiguous. The CDR3 totals 11 residues. Germline CDR1 reads PRHDT; CDR2 reads FYEKMQ (reference sequence). V was shortened by 1 base and J by 11 bases, with 6 bases between the two germline ends. In DNA, the CDR3 is TGTGCCAGCAGCTTAGACCCAAAGCAGTTCTTC. It specifies CASSLDPKQFF.

The chain employs TRBV19 and TRBJ2-3; 12 bases match TRBD2. Germline assignment: CDR1 LNHDA and CDR2 SQIVND (reference sequence). Germline trimming cut 5 bases from V and 0 bases from J; bases unmatched to any gene: 6. CDR3 length: 17 residues. CDR3 sequence (DNA): TGTGCCAGTAGTGAGGGACTAGCGGGTACAAGCACAGATACGCAGTATTTT. Translated, it gives CASSEGLAGTSTDTQYF. Together with reference TRBV19 and TRBJ2-3, the CDR3 gives the full variable domain: DGGITQSPKYLFRKEGQNVTLSCEQNLNHDAMYWYRQDPGQGLRLIYYSQIVNDFQKGDIAEGYSVSREKKESFPLTVTSAQKNPTAFYLCASSEGLAGTSTDTQYFGPGTRLTVL.

V is TRBV27 and J is TRBJ2-7; 7 bases are shared with TRBD2. The CDR3 contains 16 residues. The germline CDR1 and CDR2 sequences are MNHEY and SMNVEV (reference sequence). V trimming: 6 bases; J trimming: 2 bases; junction bases outside the gene matches: 13. The chain's CDR3 is CASSRGPLADTYEQYF. CDR3 bases: TGTGCCAGCAGCCGGGGCCCGCTAGCGGACACCTACGAGCAGTACTTC.

The genes are TRBV12-2 and TRBJ2-2; the table's D call of TRBD2 was not tested on the DNA. TRBV12-2 is labeled a pseudogene. There are 19 residues in the CDR3. CDR3 protein: CASRFPRTSGRTNTGELFF. The CDR3 region has the DNA TGTGCAAGTCGCTTCCCGAGGACTAGCGGGAGGACGAACACCGGGGAGCTGTTTTTT.

The gene calls are TRBV29-1 and TRBJ1-2, with D hard to call. V lost 0 bases to trimming and J lost 4 bases, with 12 bases between them. The CDR3 runs to 14 residues. Germline CDR1 is SQVTM and CDR2 is ANQGSEA. CDR3 amino acids: CSVEDRSLSYGYTF. In DNA, the CDR3 is TGCAGCGTTGAAGATCGTAGTCTGAGCTATGGCTACACCTTC.

The rearrangement links TRBV5-1 to TRBJ2-7; 10 nucleotides align to TRBD2. This CDR3 contains 19 residues. From germline, CDR1 is SGHRS and CDR2 YFSETQ. The ends lost 0 bases at V and 7 bases at J; junction bases unmatched: 19. The CDR3 protein is CASSLVSLAGRIPNREQYF. The CDR3 DNA reads TGCGCCAGCAGCTTGGTGTCACTAGCGGGAAGGATCCCGAATAGGGAGCAGTACTTC.

The chain recombines TRBV19 with TRBJ1-1; 9 bases match TRBD1. V was pared by 5 bases and J by 7 bases, with 11 bases of the junction left unmatched. Germline V gene data show CDR1 as LNHDA and CDR2 as SQIVND (reference sequence). The CDR3 runs 15 residues. The CDR3 coding sequence is TGTGCCAGTAGTTTTTCCCGGGACAGGGAACTTGAAGCTTTCTTT. Protein: CASSFSRDRELEAFF. Based on the CDR3 plus reference TRBV19 and TRBJ1-1, the full variable domain is DGGITQSPKYLFRKEGQNVTLSCEQNLNHDAMYWYRQDPGQGLRLIYYSQIVNDFQKGDIAEGYSVSREKKESFPLTVTSAQKNPTAFYLCASSFSRDRELEAFFGQGTRLTVV.

The V and J genes are TRBV4-2 and TRBJ1-1; D is uncertain. Germline values: CDR1 LGHNA, CDR2 YNFKEQ. This CDR3 comprises 14 residues. Trimming removed 5 bases from V and 3 bases from J, with 13 bases in between. The CDR3 protein is CASSSQSRDTEAFF. The CDR3 DNA is TGTGCCAGCAGCTCCCAGTCCCGGGACACTGAAGCTTTCTTT.

The chain recombines TRBV7-9 with TRBJ1-4; no reliable D call. V was shortened by 2 bases and J by 13 bases, with 11 bases between the two germline ends. This CDR3 has 12 residues. Germline V gene data show CDR1 as SEHNR and CDR2 as FQNEAQ (reference sequence). CDR3 in amino acids: CASSLTARPLFF. The CDR3 region has the DNA TGTGCCAGCAGCTTAACAGCGAGACCACTGTTTTTT. Looking up the rest from reference TRBV7-9 and TRBJ1-4 gives the full variable domain: DTGVSQNPRHKITKRGQNVTFRCDPISEHNRLYWYRQTLGQGPEFLTYFQNEAQLEKSRLLSDRFSAERPKGSFSTLEIQRTEQGDSAMYLCASSLTARPLFFGSGTQLSVL.

The V call is TRBV19, the J call TRBJ2-7; no firm D call. CDR3 size: 14 residues. Trimming removed 2 bases at V and 4 bases at J, with 12 bases between. Germline V lookup: CDR1 LNHDA, CDR2 SQIVND (reference sequence). CDR3 nucleotide sequence: TGTGCCAGTAGTATAAGGCCCTTCTTATACGAGCAGTACTTC. Residues: CASSIRPFLYEQYF.

Comment on this clone: The sample has other DNA sequences that encode this CDR3 too. The rearrangement links TRBV9 to TRBJ2-1; D might be TRBD2 (6 bases). Trimming stripped 2 bases from V and 0 bases from J, with 9 bases between. CDR3 length: 15 residues. CDR1 is SGDLS, CDR2 YYNGEE, per germline. CDR3 loop: CASSVSGSSYNEQFF. In DNA form, the CDR3 reads TGTGCCAGCAGCGTGTCCGGGAGCTCCTACAATGAGCAGTTCTTC. Using reference TRBV9 and TRBJ2-1 for the parts outside the CDR3, the full variable domain is DSGVTQTPKHLITATGQRVTLRCSPRSGDLSVYWYQQSLDQGLQFLIQYYNGEERAKGNILERFSAQQFPDLHSELNLSSLELGDSALYFCASSVSGSSYNEQFFGPGTRLTVL.

The chain uses TRBV13 and TRBJ2-3; unclear D gene. Germline-derived CDR1 and CDR2 are PRHDT and FYEKMQ (reference sequence). Trimming left V 10 bases short and J 1 base short, with 12 bases between. This CDR3 is built from 13 residues. The CDR3 spells CATLGGGTDTQYF. DNA for the CDR3: TGTGCCACCCTGGGTGGGGGCACAGATACGCAGTATTTT.

There are a few counts of this clone. The V call is TRBV19, the J call TRBJ2-7, with D unresolved. With 4 bases removed from V and 0 bases from J, the gap between germline ends came to 7 bases. Per the germline V gene, CDR1 is LNHDA and CDR2 is SQIVND (reference sequence). The CDR3 spans 13 residues. CDR3 sequence (DNA): TGTGCCAGTAGTAGCGGAATCTCCTACGAGCAGTACTTC. It specifies CASSSGISYEQYF.

V gene TRBV10-1 combines with J gene TRBJ2-1, with TRBD2 as a possible D gene (7 bases). With 0 bases removed from V and 6 bases from J, the gap between germline ends came to 18 bases. The CDR3 length is 17 residues. CDR1 is WNHNN and CDR2 is SYGVQD in the germline V gene (reference sequence). The CDR3 spells CASSESIGGGSRNEQFF. The CDR3, as DNA: TGCGCCAGCAGTGAGTCGATTGGCGGGGGCTCTCGCAATGAGCAGTTCTTC.

This clone was counted once. The V and J genes are TRBV11-2 and TRBJ1-1; TRBD1 matches at 7 bases. The germline CDR1 and CDR2 sequences are SGHAT and FQNNGV. V shed 8 bases, J shed 4 bases, and the junction held 7 bases outside the gene matches. The CDR3 covers 13 residues. The CDR3 DNA reads as TGTGCCAGCGTGACAGGGCATGTCACTGAAGCTTTCTTT. Translated, it gives CASVTGHVTEAFF.

V gene TRBV28 combines with J gene TRBJ2-3; D possibly matches TRBD1 or TRBD2 (5 bases each). The CDR3 length is 13 residues. In germline, CDR1 is MDHEN, CDR2 SYDVKM. V was trimmed by 3 bases and J by 2 bases, leaving 6 bases between them. CDR3 DNA: TGTGCCAGCAGTTTGGGGGTCACAGATACGCAGTATTTT. It encodes CASSLGVTDTQYF. Full variable domain (missing parts from reference TRBV28 and TRBJ2-3): DVKVTQSSRYLVKRTGEKVFLECVQDMDHENMFWYRQDPGLGLRLIYFSYDVKMKEKGDIPEGYSVSREKKERFSLILESASTNQTSMYLCASSLGVTDTQYFGPGTRLTVL.